This T cell receptor beta chain stems from a study of control samples from healthy donors and cancer patients. Clones were read by immunoSEQ multiplex PCR, and TCRdb kept only the in-frame ones, dropping some. The table records around 100,000 clones, 80% to 95% of them present only once. Germline lookup yields CDR1 SGHRS and CDR2 YFSETQ. The J segment lost 3 bases and the V segment lost 1 base, leaving 5 bases of the junction unmatched. This CDR3 comprises 15 residues. The receptor was derived from a human donor in good health. The donor label of this sample is uncertain. Sample: blood. The chain has TRBV5-1 and TRBJ2-5; TRBD1 matches 8 bases. CDR3 protein: CASSLSTGEKETQYF. The CDR3 DNA follows: TGCGCCAGCAGCTTGTCGACAGGGGAGAAAGAGACCCAGTACTTC.